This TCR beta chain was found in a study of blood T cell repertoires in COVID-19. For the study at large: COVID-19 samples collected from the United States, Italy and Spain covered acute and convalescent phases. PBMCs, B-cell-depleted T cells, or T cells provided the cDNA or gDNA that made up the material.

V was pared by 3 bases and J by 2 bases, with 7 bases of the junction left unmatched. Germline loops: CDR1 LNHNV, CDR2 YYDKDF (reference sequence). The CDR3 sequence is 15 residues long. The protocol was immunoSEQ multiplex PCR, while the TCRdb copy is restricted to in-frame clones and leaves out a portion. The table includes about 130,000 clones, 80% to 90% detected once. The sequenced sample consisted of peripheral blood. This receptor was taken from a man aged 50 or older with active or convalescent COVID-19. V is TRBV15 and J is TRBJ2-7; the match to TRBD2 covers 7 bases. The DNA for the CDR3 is TGTGCCACCAGCAGTCCCGGGACTACTACCTACGAGCAGTACTTC. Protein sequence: CATSSPGTTTYEQYF.